Reported below is one TCR beta chain. The source of the sample is a study of cytomegalovirus exposure and HLA in healthy donors. The PCR ran on 60 Vbeta and 13 Jbeta primers. Produced via immunoSEQ multiplex PCR; TCRdb's table is partial and in-frame only. The repertoire holds about 120,000 clones, with more than 70% as singletons. The germline gives CDR1 SGDLS, CDR2 YYNGEE. V lost 4 bases and J lost 3; bases outside the gene matches: 9. CDR3 length: 15 residues. This chain uses TRBV9 with TRBJ2-7; TRBD2 agrees at 8 bases. The receptor was isolated from a man in his thirties or forties in good health and CMV-seronegative. The sequenced sample was PBMCs. This CDR3 is CASSLQAGGGYEQYF. The CDR3 coding sequence is TGTGCCAGCAGCCTCCAGGCGGGGGGCGGCTACGAGCAGTACTTC. Together with reference TRBV9 and TRBJ2-7, the CDR3 gives the full variable domain: DSGVTQTPKHLITATGQRVTLRCSPRSGDLSVYWYQQSLDQGLQFLIQYYNGEERAKGNILERFSAQQFPDLHSELNLSSLELGDSALYFCASSLQAGGGYEQYFGPGTRLTVT.